What follows are 25 T cell receptor beta chains derived from one specimen sequenced in a study of T cells after yellow fever vaccination. TCRdb recomputed calls from the 5' RACE reads with MiXCR, one row per CDR3 protein. In the table there are more than 300,000 distinct CDR3 sequences, roughly 10% of which are singletons. The sequenced sample was CD4+ T cells sorted from PBMCs, obtained 45 days after the yellow fever booster vaccination. The receptors come from a man aged 18 to 30 who received the YFV17D yellow fever vaccine.

The table lists this clonotype with many counts. The J gene is TRBJ2-5, the V gene TRBV5-1; TRBD1 matches 11 bases. Looked up from germline, CDR1 is SGHRS and CDR2 is YFSETQ. This CDR3 region has 16 residues. With 5 bases clipped from V and 5 bases from J, the junction kept 11 bases outside the gene matches. CDR3 coding DNA: TGCGCCAGCAGTCCCGGGACAGGGGGATTCGGGGAGACCCAGTACTTC. Encoded protein: CASSPGTGGFGETQYF.

This clonotype came up many times. The V and J genes are TRBV11-2 and TRBJ2-1; D is perhaps TRBD2 (5 bases). With 4 bases removed from V and 10 bases from J, the gap between germline ends came to 20 bases. The CDR3 is 15 amino acids. The germline gives CDR1 SGHAT, CDR2 FQNNGV. The chain's CDR3 is CASSSRGAAPGEQFF. In nucleotides, the CDR3 is TGTGCCAGCAGCTCACGGGGTGCGGCGCCTGGGGAGCAGTTCTTC.

The sample holds a few counts of this clonotype. This chain connects TRBV4-3 to TRBJ2-5; D possibly corresponds to TRBD2 (5 bases). This CDR3 spans 14 amino acids. CDR1 and CDR2 (germline): LGHNA, YSLEER. V was clipped by 0 bases and J by 6 bases, with 11 bases between them. The CDR3 here is CASSQEPGTQTQYF. The CDR3 region has the DNA TGCGCCAGCAGCCAAGAGCCGGGAACACAGACCCAGTACTTC.

In its sample, this clonotype was seen once. The chain couples TRBV5-1 to TRBJ1-3; 8 nucleotides align to TRBD1. V was clipped by 5 bases and J by 5 bases; unmatched bases: 6. The CDR3 contains 14 residues. The germline V gene encodes CDR1 SGHRS and CDR2 YFSETQ. The CDR3 here is CASRPTGARNTIYF. DNA of the CDR3: TGCGCCAGCAGGCCGACAGGGGCCCGAAACACCATATATTTT.

The chain couples TRBV12-3 or TRBV12-4 to TRBJ1-1, with D maybe TRBD1 (5 bases). V was clipped by 6 bases and J by 0 bases, with 11 bases between them. There are 14 residues in the CDR3. CDR3 loop: CASRPQVMNTEAFF. The CDR3 region has the DNA TGTGCCAGCAGACCACAGGTCATGAACACTGAAGCTTTCTTT.

The gene calls are TRBV2 and TRBJ2-5, with TRBD1 matching 11 bases. From germline, CDR1 is SNHLY and CDR2 FYNNEI. The CDR3 totals 15 residues. V was clipped by 3 bases and J by 5 bases; unmatched bases: 5. CDR3 DNA sequence: TGTGCCAGCAGTGATTGGACAGGGGGCACGGAGACCCAGTACTTC. This sequence encodes CASSDWTGGTETQYF.

This clonotype was detected a few times. The chain carries TRBV5-1 and TRBJ1-4, with 7 bases matching TRBD1. This CDR3 is built from 18 residues. Germline V CDR1 and CDR2: SGHRS, YFSETQ. Trimming cost V 0 bases and J 12 bases; bases outside gene matches: 20. CDR3 in amino acids: CASSLALNGAGQAGELFF. The CDR3 DNA sequence: TGCGCCAGCAGCTTGGCCTTAAATGGAGCCGGACAGGCGGGGGAACTGTTTTTT.

The chain employs TRBV12-3 or TRBV12-4 and TRBJ1-6, with 9 bases matching TRBD1. The CDR3 extends over 14 amino acids. Trimming removed 6 bases from V and 10 bases from J; junction bases left unmatched: 7. The CDR3 reads CASRADRGRSPLHF. CDR3 coding DNA: TGTGCCAGCAGGGCGGACAGGGGAAGGTCACCCCTCCACTTT.

This clonotype was seen ten or more times. The genes are TRBV6-5 and TRBJ1-2, with 7 bases aligning to TRBD1. Germline V gene data show CDR1 as MNHEY and CDR2 as SVGAGI. This CDR3 is 13 amino acids long. J was trimmed by 12 bases and V by 10 bases; bases with no gene match: 17. CDR3 nucleotides: TGTGCCACCACTATTATTTCGAACAGGGGAGACACCTTC. Protein sequence: CATTIISNRGDTF.

This chain uses TRBV25-1 with TRBJ2-6; TRBD1 agrees at 12 bases. The length of the CDR3 is 20 residues. Germline V CDR1 and CDR2: MGHDK, SYGVNS. J was trimmed by 2 bases and V by 4 bases; bases with no gene match: 12. DNA of the CDR3: TGTGCCAGCAGTGGGACACCTGGGACAGGGGGCTTGACTGGGGCCAACGTCCTGACTTTC. It yields the protein CASSGTPGTGGLTGANVLTF. Combining the CDR3 with reference TRBV25-1 and TRBJ2-6 gives the whole variable domain EADIYQTPRYLVIGTGKKITLECSQTMGHDKMYWYQQDPGMELHLIHYSYGVNSTEKGDLSSESTVSRIRTEHFPLTLESARPSHTSQYLCASSGTPGTGGLTGANVLTFGAGSRLTVL.

This clonotype was seen repeatedly, ten times or more. The chain couples TRBV5-1 to TRBJ2-7, with D perhaps TRBD1 (6 bases). V was shortened by 2 bases and J by 3 bases, with 12 bases between the two germline ends. CDR1 is SGHRS, CDR2 YFSETQ, per germline. CDR3 length equals 14 residues. The CDR3 nucleotides read TGCGCCAGCAGCTTACAGGGTTCTTTCTACGAGCAGTACGTC. Its protein product is CASSLQGSFYEQYV.

This clonotype occurred a few times. The chain links TRBV5-1 to TRBJ2-4; D is uncertain. The ends were cut back, 4 bases at V and 7 bases at J, with 15 bases in the middle. The germline V gene has CDR1 SGHRS and CDR2 YFSETQ. This CDR3 has 14 residues. The CDR3 loop reads CASSAVVSRNIQYF. DNA for the CDR3: TGCGCCAGCAGCGCGGTCGTCAGTCGGAACATTCAGTACTTC.

This clonotype was detected only once. This chain joins TRBV15 and TRBJ2-3; 7 bases match TRBD2. Germline loops: CDR1 LNHNV, CDR2 YYDKDF (reference sequence). Unmatched junction bases numbered 5, after V lost 5 bases and J lost 6 bases. The CDR3 runs to 13 residues. CDR3 nucleotides: TGTGCCACCAGCTCTGGGGGGGTGGATACGCAGTATTTT. Protein: CATSSGGVDTQYF.

The table lists this clonotype with many counts. This chain connects TRBV12-3 or TRBV12-4 to TRBJ1-2; D is perhaps TRBD1 (5 bases). Trimming took 3 bases from V and 8 from J, leaving 7 bases between them. This CDR3 contains 11 residues. The CDR3 loop is CASSFGGGYTF. The CDR3 region has the DNA TGTGCCAGCAGTTTTGGGGGAGGCTACACCTTC.

This clonotype was observed a few times. The CDR3 loop reads CASIDHGGGRNQPQHF. Written as DNA, the CDR3 is TGTGCCAGTATCGACCACGGGGGAGGGAGAAATCAGCCCCAGCATTTT. This sequence joins TRBV19 and TRBJ1-5; TRBD1 is a possible D gene (5 bases). The V end was cut by 7 bases, the J end by 4 bases, with 20 bases between. From germline, CDR1 is LNHDA and CDR2 SQIVND (reference sequence). The length of the CDR3 is 16 residues.

The chain's CDR3 is CATSRAGGESAGANVLTF. The CDR3 DNA is TGTGCCACCAGCAGGGCAGGGGGGGAGAGTGCTGGGGCCAACGTCCTGACTTTC. The chain combines TRBV15 with TRBJ2-6; D assignment may be TRBD1 or TRBD2 (7 bases each). Germline CDR1 reads LNHNV; CDR2 reads YYDKDF (reference sequence). Trimming pared 3 bases from V and 2 bases from J, leaving 17 bases between. This CDR3 comprises 18 residues.

This clonotype was seen a single time. This rearrangement joins TRBV12-3 or TRBV12-4 to TRBJ1-2; D uncertain. V was clipped by 3 bases and J by 4 bases, with 12 bases between them. This CDR3 has 14 amino acids. The CDR3 spells CASSLGRILYGYTF. For the CDR3, the DNA is TGTGCCAGCAGTTTGGGTAGGATCCTCTATGGCTACACCTTC.

The rearrangement joins TRBV4-1 to TRBJ1-2, with D uncertain. Between the trimmed V and J ends, which lost 2 bases and 5 bases, there was a span of 15 bases. The germline V gene has CDR1 MGHRA and CDR2 YSYEKL. The CDR3 sequence is 15 residues long. CDR3 nucleotides: TGCGCCAGCAGCCAACCGACCCGAGGGCAATATGGCTACACCTTC. Translating gives CASSQPTRGQYGYTF.

This chain connects TRBV5-5 to TRBJ1-6, with TRBD1 as a possible D gene (6 bases). Germline V lookup: CDR1 SGHKS, CDR2 YYEKEE (reference sequence). The length of the CDR3 is 14 residues. Trimming pared 5 bases from V and 8 bases from J, leaving 14 bases between. The CDR3 nucleotides are TGTGCCAGCAGACCAGGGGACTGGGATTCACCCCTCCACTTT. It yields the protein CASRPGDWDSPLHF.

The chain is built from TRBV24-1 and TRBJ2-2; no firm D call. Germline CDR1 reads KGHDR; CDR2 reads SFDVKD. V lost 6 bases and J lost 2, with 9 bases in between. The CDR3 runs 14 residues. The CDR3: CATSRAGNTGELFF. CDR3 coding DNA: TGTGCCACCAGTCGAGCTGGTAACACCGGGGAGCTGTTTTTT.

This clonotype has a handful of counts. The V and J genes are TRBV15 and TRBJ2-5, with D possibly matching TRBD1 (6 bases). V dropped 1 base and J dropped 1 base, with 10 bases sitting between them. The CDR3 contains 15 residues. Germline V gene data show CDR1 as LNHNV and CDR2 as YYDKDF (reference sequence). CDR3 in DNA: TGTGCCACCAGCAGAGCCACAGGGCTCCAAGAGACCCAGTACTTC. This sequence encodes CATSRATGLQETQYF.

The V call is TRBV18, the J call TRBJ2-2, with 8 bases identical to TRBD2. Germline CDR1 is KGHSH and CDR2 is LQKENI. The CDR3 is made up of 15 amino acids. V lost 6 bases to trimming and J lost 1 base; unmatched junction nucleotides: 4. CDR3 residues: CASSLLAGNTGELFF. CDR3 coding DNA: TGTGCCAGCTCCCTCCTAGCGGGGAACACCGGGGAGCTGTTTTTT.

This clonotype appeared a few times. The gene calls are TRBV4-3 and TRBJ1-2, with D possibly TRBD1 on 6 matching bases. The germline V gene has CDR1 LGHNA and CDR2 YSLEER. V was cut by 4 bases and J by 2 bases, with 14 bases left in between. This CDR3 contains 15 residues. The CDR3 sequence: CASSRDTAFNYGYTF. The CDR3 nucleotides read TGCGCCAGCAGCCGGGACACGGCATTCAACTATGGCTACACCTTC.

This clonotype was found many times. This sequence joins TRBV20-1 and TRBJ1-6, with TRBD1 matching 10 bases. J lost 6 bases, V lost 1 base, and 6 bases had no gene match. Germline assignment: CDR1 DFQATT and CDR2 SNEGSKA (reference sequence). This CDR3 contains 16 residues. The CDR3 loop is CSARAGGQGFNSPLHF. CDR3 DNA: TGCAGTGCTAGAGCCGGGGGACAGGGGTTTAATTCACCCCTCCACTTT.

The chain uses TRBV2 and TRBJ2-3; TRBD1 might be the D (6 bases). V was shortened by 1 base and J by 1 base, with 9 bases between the two germline ends. Germline CDR1 reads SNHLY; CDR2 reads FYNNEI. CDR3 size: 15 residues. The CDR3 loop is CASSEDGGRTDTQYF. CDR3 bases: TGTGCCAGCAGTGAAGATGGGGGCCGCACAGATACGCAGTATTTT.